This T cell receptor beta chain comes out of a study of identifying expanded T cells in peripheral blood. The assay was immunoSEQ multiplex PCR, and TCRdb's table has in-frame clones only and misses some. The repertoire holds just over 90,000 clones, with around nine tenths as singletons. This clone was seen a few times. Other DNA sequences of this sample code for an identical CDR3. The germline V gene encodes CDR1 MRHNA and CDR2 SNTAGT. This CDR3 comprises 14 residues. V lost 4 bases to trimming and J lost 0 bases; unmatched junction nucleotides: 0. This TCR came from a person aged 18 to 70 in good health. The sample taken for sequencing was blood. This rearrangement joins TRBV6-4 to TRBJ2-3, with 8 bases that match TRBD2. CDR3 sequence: CASSASGSTDTQYF. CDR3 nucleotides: TGTGCCAGCAGTGCTAGCGGGAGCACAGATACGCAGTATTTT.